Shown below are 27 T cell receptor beta chains from a single sample sequenced in a study of identifying expanded T cells in peripheral blood. Data came from immunoSEQ multiplex PCR; TCRdb stores just in-frame clones and leaves some out. The table lists over 100,000 clones, about 87% of them singletons. Sequencing was done on a sample of blood. The receptors originated from a person aged 18 to 75 in good health.

V gene TRBV10-3 combines with J gene TRBJ2-1; 11 nucleotides align to TRBD2. This CDR3 contains 16 residues. Germline-derived CDR1 and CDR2 are ENHRY and SYGVKD. The ends lost 6 bases at V and 6 bases at J; junction bases unmatched: 10. This CDR3 is CAISTSLTSGGNEQFF. The DNA of the CDR3 is TGTGCCATCAGCACCTCCCTCACTAGCGGGGGCAATGAGCAGTTCTTC.

This clone has a single count. The V gene is TRBV5-1, the J gene TRBJ1-1, with a weak D call TRBD1 (5 bases). This CDR3 spans 15 amino acids. Trimming cost V 0 bases and J 1 base, with 10 bases left between them. Germline CDR1 and CDR2: SGHRS and YFSETQ. The CDR3 DNA reads TGCGCCAGCAGCTTGGCAGGGAGAGGGAACACTGAAGCTTTCTTT. Its protein is CASSLAGRGNTEAFF. Filled out from reference TRBV5-1 and TRBJ1-1, the complete variable domain reads KAGVTQTPRYLIKTRGQQVTLSCSPISGHRSVSWYQQTPGQGLQFLFEYFSETQRNKGNFPGRFSGRQFSNSRSEMNVSTLELGDSALYLCASSLAGRGNTEAFFGQGTRLTVV.

The CDR3 protein is CASSPTTYNEQFF. In DNA, the CDR3 is TGTGCCAGCAGCCCTACTACTTACAATGAGCAGTTCTTC. The chain joins TRBV7-9 to TRBJ2-1; D unclear. The germline V gene has CDR1 SEHNR and CDR2 FQNEAQ (reference sequence). CDR3 length equals 13 residues. V was pared by 5 bases and J by 4 bases, with 9 bases between.

This clone appeared a few times. The J gene is TRBJ2-5, the V gene TRBV5-1; 10 nucleotides agree with TRBD2. In germline, CDR1 is SGHRS, CDR2 YFSETQ. V lost 5 bases and J lost 2; bases outside the gene matches: 6. CDR3 length: 15 amino acids. CDR3 residues: CASRYSGGSQETQYF. The CDR3 DNA reads TGCGCCAGCAGATATAGCGGGGGGTCACAAGAGACCCAGTACTTC.

The chain has TRBV18 and TRBJ2-3, with TRBD2 matching 8 bases. Germline V CDR1 and CDR2: KGHSH, LQKENI. The trim removed 8 bases at V and 6 bases at J, leaving 13 bases unmatched. This CDR3 has 15 amino acids. DNA of the CDR3: TGTGCCAGCGCAGTAAAGCGGGGGATCTCGGATACGCAGTATTTT. This sequence encodes CASAVKRGISDTQYF.

This clone has a single count. The chain couples TRBV11-2 to TRBJ1-2, with D maybe TRBD1 (6 bases). V was clipped by 1 base and J by 7 bases, with 10 bases between them. CDR3 length: 13 residues. Germline CDR1 and CDR2: SGHAT and FQNNGV. For the CDR3, the DNA is TGTGCCAGCAGCTTAGGGGGGGCCCTTGGCTACACCTTC. Amino acids: CASSLGGALGYTF.

The rearrangement links TRBV20-1 to TRBJ1-2; unclear D gene. Trimming removed 3 bases at V and 3 bases at J, with 5 bases between. Germline CDR1 reads DFQATT; CDR2 reads SNEGSKA (reference sequence). This CDR3 is 11 amino acids long. This CDR3 is CSARVDYGYTF. CDR3 in DNA: TGCAGTGCTAGGGTCGACTATGGCTACACCTTC.

The chain carries TRBV29-1 and TRBJ1-1; a weak D match, TRBD1 (5 bases). The CDR3 is made up of 13 amino acids. The V end lost 2 bases, the J end lost 4 bases, and 11 bases lay between the germline ends. Germline V CDR1 and CDR2: SQVTM, ANQGSEA. The CDR3 nucleotides are TGCAGCGTTGAATGGGGACCGGGCACTGAAGCTTTCTTT. Protein product: CSVEWGPGTEAFF.

Only one count was recorded for this clone. CDR3 in DNA: TGTGCCAGCTCTCAGGGGGCCACTGAAGCTTTCTTT. This codes for CASSQGATEAFF. V and J are TRBV18 and TRBJ1-1; 8 bases match TRBD1. Per germline, CDR1 KGHSH and CDR2 LQKENI. This CDR3 contains 12 residues. V lost 6 bases, J lost 4 bases, and 1 base stayed unmatched. The full variable domain, rest sourced from reference TRBV18 and TRBJ1-1, is NAGVMQNPRHLVRRRGQEARLRCSPMKGHSHVYWYRQLPEEGLKFMVYLQKENIIDESGMPKERFSAEFPKEGPSILRIQQVVRGDSAAYFCASSQGATEAFFGQGTRLTVV.

This chain uses TRBV7-9 with TRBJ1-5; D might be TRBD1 (6 bases). The CDR3 length is 14 residues. Germline CDR1 reads SEHNR; CDR2 reads FQNEAQ (reference sequence). V was shortened by 8 bases and J by 2 bases, with 13 bases between the two germline ends. DNA for the CDR3: TGTGCCAGCGGGCAAGGGGGGCGCAATCAGCCCCAGCATTTT. This gives the protein CASGQGGRNQPQHF.

The chain recombines TRBV7-7 with TRBJ1-4, with D tentatively TRBD1 (5 bases). Germline V lookup: CDR1 SSHAT, CDR2 FNYEAQ (reference sequence). CDR3 length: 15 residues. Trimming stripped 5 bases from V and 3 bases from J, with 13 bases between. The CDR3 sequence: CASSPGRGANEKLFF. As DNA, the CDR3 is TGTGCCAGCAGCCCCGGGAGGGGAGCTAATGAAAAACTGTTTTTT.

The chain carries TRBV4-3 and TRBJ1-2; D might be TRBD1 (6 bases). Trimming stripped 0 bases from V and 3 bases from J, with 14 bases between. The germline CDR1 and CDR2 sequences are LGHNA and YSLEER. The length of the CDR3 is 16 residues. This CDR3 reads CASSQDLGRGDYGYTF. The CDR3 bases are TGCGCCAGCAGCCAAGATTTGGGGAGGGGGGACTATGGCTACACCTTC.

The J gene is TRBJ1-2, the V gene TRBV6-5; no firm D call. CDR3 size: 14 residues. CDR1 MNHEY and CDR2 SVGAGI come from the germline V gene. V was cut by 6 bases and J by 1 base, with 12 bases left in between. Here the CDR3 DNA reads TGTGCCAGCAGATCGACGGGGTTTAACTATGGCTACACCTTC. This sequence encodes CASRSTGFNYGYTF.

V and J are TRBV19 and TRBJ2-1; no clear D. The CDR3 consists of 12 residues. Deletions cut 11 bases from V and 3 bases from J, with 11 bases between. Looked up from germline, CDR1 is LNHDA and CDR2 is SQIVND (reference sequence). CDR3 sequence reads: CAPRASYNEQFF. CDR3 nucleotide sequence: TGTGCCCCCCGGGCCAGCTACAATGAGCAGTTCTTC.

The rearrangement joins TRBV4-2 to TRBJ2-1; 8 nucleotides align to TRBD2. Per the germline V gene, CDR1 is LGHNA and CDR2 is YNFKEQ. The CDR3 totals 17 residues. V gave up 2 bases and J gave up 4 bases; unmatched junction bases: 10. DNA for the CDR3: TGTGCCAGCAGCCAACGTCGGGGGGGGATGATATACAATGAGCAGTTCTTC. Translating gives CASSQRRGGMIYNEQFF.

The V and J genes are TRBV6-6 and TRBJ2-7; D remains ambiguous. The CDR3 is 11 amino acids. The ends were cut back, 5 bases at V and 6 bases at J, with 8 bases in the middle. The germline V gene has CDR1 MNHNY and CDR2 SVGAGI (reference sequence). CDR3 amino acids: CASSENFEQYF. CDR3 nucleotide sequence: TGTGCCAGCAGTGAAAATTTCGAGCAGTACTTC.

This clone was recorded a few times. The chain couples TRBV4-2 to TRBJ1-2, with D perhaps TRBD1 (5 bases). Germline V gives CDR1 LGHNA, CDR2 YNFKEQ. Trimming cost V 3 bases and J 8 bases, with 16 bases left between them. This CDR3 region has 14 residues. The CDR3, as DNA: TGTGCCAGCAGCCAGGCAGACAGTGTATGGGGCTACACCTTC. Its translation: CASSQADSVWGYTF.

CDR3 region: CAWRMGATGELFF. DNA of the CDR3: TGTGCCTGGAGAATGGGGGCAACCGGGGAGCTGTTTTTT. This chain links TRBV30 with TRBJ2-2; the D gene is possibly TRBD1 (6 bases). Germline-derived CDR1 and CDR2 are GTSNPN and SVGIG (reference sequence). The V end was cut by 3 bases, the J end by 5 bases, with 10 bases between. The length of the CDR3 is 13 residues.

The chain employs TRBV7-2 and TRBJ1-3; D is unresolved. Germline values: CDR1 SGHTA, CDR2 FQGNSA. The V end lost 3 bases, the J end lost 0 bases, and 15 bases lay between the germline ends. This CDR3 is built from 17 residues. CDR3 coding DNA: TGTGCCAGCAGCTTTGGGTCTGGACCCGACTCTGGAAACACCATATATTTT. Its protein is CASSFGSGPDSGNTIYF.

The chain is built from TRBV18 and TRBJ1-2, with D perhaps matching TRBD1 (6 bases). This CDR3 comprises 15 residues. CDR1 and CDR2 (germline): KGHSH, LQKENI. Trimming left V 2 bases short and J 0 bases short, with 10 bases between. In nucleotides, the CDR3 is TGTGCCAGCTCACCAATCGGGACACCTAACTATGGCTACACCTTC. Translated, it gives CASSPIGTPNYGYTF. The variable domain in full, with the rest retrieved from reference TRBV18 and TRBJ1-2, is NAGVMQNPRHLVRRRGQEARLRCSPMKGHSHVYWYRQLPEEGLKFMVYLQKENIIDESGMPKERFSAEFPKEGPSILRIQQVVRGDSAAYFCASSPIGTPNYGYTFGSGTRLTVV.

CDR3 coding DNA: TGTGCCAGCAGTGATCGAACAGTTAACACCGGGGAGCTGTTTTTT. Translation: CASSDRTVNTGELFF. The J gene is TRBJ2-2, the V gene TRBV27; no clear D gene. CDR3 size: 15 residues. V lost 5 bases and J 2 bases, leaving 12 bases between the germline ends. Germline CDR1 MNHEY, CDR2 SMNVEV (reference sequence).

The rearrangement uses TRBV6-6 and TRBJ2-7; no reliable D call. There are 13 residues in the CDR3. Germline V gene sequence: CDR1 MNHNY, CDR2 SVGAGI (reference sequence). V shed 4 bases and J shed 3 bases, with 10 bases lying between them. Here the CDR3 reads CASSSGWSYEQYF. The CDR3 region has the DNA TGTGCCAGCAGTTCTGGCTGGAGCTACGAGCAGTACTTC.

A few counts support this clone. The chain is built from TRBV28 and TRBJ2-1; 8 bases are shared with TRBD1. Germline V gene data show CDR1 as MDHEN and CDR2 as SYDVKM. The junction had 6 bases not matched to a gene; V was cut back by 4 bases and J by 7 bases. CDR3 length: 14 amino acids. CDR3 bases: TGTGCCAGCAGTTCCTCGGGACAGGAGAATGAGCAGTTCTTC. Translation gives CASSSSGQENEQFF. The full variable domain, completed using reference TRBV28 and TRBJ2-1, is DVKVTQSSRYLVKRTGEKVFLECVQDMDHENMFWYRQDPGLGLRLIYFSYDVKMKEKGDIPEGYSVSREKKERFSLILESASTNQTSMYLCASSSSGQENEQFFGPGTRLTVL.

This chain links TRBV7-8 with TRBJ2-3; 10 bases align to TRBD2. Unmatched junction bases numbered 6, after V lost 6 bases and J lost 0 bases. The CDR3 is 16 amino acids. Germline CDR1 reads SGHVS; CDR2 reads FQNEAQ. CDR3 coding DNA: TGTGCCAGCAGGTTGAGCGGGGGGGCTAGCACAGATACGCAGTATTTT. It encodes CASRLSGGASTDTQYF.

The J gene is TRBJ2-5, the V gene TRBV5-4; 8 positions agree with TRBD2. The germline CDR1 and CDR2 sequences are SGHNT and YYREEE (reference sequence). Trimming took 4 bases from V and 1 from J; bases not matched to a gene: 3. The CDR3 runs to 14 residues. The CDR3 here is CASSRTSGQETQYF. DNA of the CDR3: TGTGCCAGCAGCCGAACTAGCGGCCAAGAGACCCAGTACTTC.

The chain recombines TRBV7-2 with TRBJ1-4; D remains unclear. With 4 bases removed from V and 1 base from J, the gap between germline ends came to 10 bases. This CDR3 has 15 amino acids. Germline V gene lookup returns CDR1 SGHTA and CDR2 FQGNSA. CDR3 sequence: CASSSDSGTNEKLFF. The CDR3 DNA reads TGTGCCAGCAGCTCCGACTCGGGAACTAATGAAAAACTGTTTTTT.

The chain recombines TRBV28 with TRBJ2-7; D uncertain. The CDR3 totals 11 residues. The V gene lost 8 bases and the J gene lost 9 bases, with 14 bases spanning the gap. CDR1 MDHEN and CDR2 SYDVKM come from the germline V gene. The CDR3 reads CASDTGRAQYF. The CDR3, as DNA: TGTGCCAGCGATACTGGACGTGCGCAGTACTTC. The whole variable domain, remainder taken from reference TRBV28 and TRBJ2-7, is DVKVTQSSRYLVKRTGEKVFLECVQDMDHENMFWYRQDPGLGLRLIYFSYDVKMKEKGDIPEGYSVSREKKERFSLILESASTNQTSMYLCASDTGRAQYFGPGTRLTVT.